The clone carrying this T cell receptor beta chain was observed many times. The V and J ends lost 6 bases and 1 base, in that order; junction bases with no gene match: 4. The CDR3 is 14 amino acids. CDR1 and CDR2 from the germline V gene are KGHSH and LQKENI. After 5'RACE with constant-segment primers, TCR alpha and TCR beta cDNA libraries carrying sample barcodes and UMIs were obtained. TCRdb called the 5' RACE reads again in MiXCR, with one record for every CDR3 protein. The sample lists over 250,000 distinct CDR3 sequences, 15% to 20% occurring once. The source of the sample is a study of T-cell memory formation after mild COVID-19.

The sequence came from a man between 18 and 29 years old who had mild COVID-19 (a few samples of this study predate the infection). Cell type and time point are not known. The material sequenced was PBMCs or a T cell subset sorted from them (not recorded which). V is TRBV18 and J is TRBJ2-3, with 7 bases lining up with TRBD1. CDR3 nucleotides: TGTGCCAGCTCTAGGGGGCTTCGCACAGATACGCAGTATTTT. It specifies CASSRGLRTDTQYF.